This T cell receptor beta chain was identified during a study of OX40 agonist ivuxolimab in advanced cancers. In the study overall: A male proportion of more than 75% was recorded, with mean age approximately 60 years and range about 20 to 90. Study-level results: No determination was made of the antigen specificity of the expanded peripheral T cells. Clones of CD4+ and CD8+ blood T cells grew by week 6 at doses of 0.1 to 3.0 mg/kg.

This clone was seen a few times. Its cognate antigen is unknown. Germline V CDR1 and CDR2: SNHLY, FYNNEI. CDR3 length equals 14 residues. V was clipped by 6 bases and J by 9 bases; unmatched bases: 10. Profiling relied on immunoSEQ multiplex PCR, and the TCRdb table lists in-frame clones only, not all of them. Among 50,000 to 70,000 clones listed, around 84% were seen once. The starting material was CD4+ or CD8+ T cells sorted from blood, obtained in a trial of the OX40 agonist ivuxolimab. The V call is TRBV2, the J call TRBJ1-5, with TRBD1 matching over 8 bases. The source of this sequence is an adult with an advanced solid tumor such as melanoma, head and neck, liver or kidney cancer. In DNA form, the CDR3 reads TGTGCCAGCAGAACCGGGACAGGAACTCGGCCCCAGCATTTT. Translated: CASRTGTGTRPQHF.